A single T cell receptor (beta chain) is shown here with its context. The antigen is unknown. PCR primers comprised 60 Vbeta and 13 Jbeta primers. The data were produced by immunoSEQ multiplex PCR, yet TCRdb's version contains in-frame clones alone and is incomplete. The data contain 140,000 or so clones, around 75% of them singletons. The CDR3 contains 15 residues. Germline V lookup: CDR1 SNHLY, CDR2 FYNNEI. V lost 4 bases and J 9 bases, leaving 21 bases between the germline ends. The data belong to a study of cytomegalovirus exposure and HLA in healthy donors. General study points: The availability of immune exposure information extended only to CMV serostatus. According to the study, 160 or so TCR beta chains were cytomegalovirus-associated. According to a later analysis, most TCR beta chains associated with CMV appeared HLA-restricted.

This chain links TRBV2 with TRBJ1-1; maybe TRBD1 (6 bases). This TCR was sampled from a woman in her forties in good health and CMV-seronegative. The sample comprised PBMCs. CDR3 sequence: CASSVSGTGWGKAFF. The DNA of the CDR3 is TGTGCCAGCAGTGTGAGTGGAACAGGGTGGGGAAAAGCTTTCTTT.